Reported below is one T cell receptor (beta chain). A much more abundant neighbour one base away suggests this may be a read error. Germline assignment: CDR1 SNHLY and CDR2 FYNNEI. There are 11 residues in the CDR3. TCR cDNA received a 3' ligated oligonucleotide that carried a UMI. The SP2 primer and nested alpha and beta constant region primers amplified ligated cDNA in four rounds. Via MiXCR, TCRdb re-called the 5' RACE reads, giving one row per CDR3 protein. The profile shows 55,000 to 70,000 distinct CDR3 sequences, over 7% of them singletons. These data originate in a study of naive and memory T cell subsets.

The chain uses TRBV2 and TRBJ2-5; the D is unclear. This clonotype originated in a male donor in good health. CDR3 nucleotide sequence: TGTGCCAGCACCAGCCAAGAGACCCATTACTTC. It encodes CASTSQETHYF.